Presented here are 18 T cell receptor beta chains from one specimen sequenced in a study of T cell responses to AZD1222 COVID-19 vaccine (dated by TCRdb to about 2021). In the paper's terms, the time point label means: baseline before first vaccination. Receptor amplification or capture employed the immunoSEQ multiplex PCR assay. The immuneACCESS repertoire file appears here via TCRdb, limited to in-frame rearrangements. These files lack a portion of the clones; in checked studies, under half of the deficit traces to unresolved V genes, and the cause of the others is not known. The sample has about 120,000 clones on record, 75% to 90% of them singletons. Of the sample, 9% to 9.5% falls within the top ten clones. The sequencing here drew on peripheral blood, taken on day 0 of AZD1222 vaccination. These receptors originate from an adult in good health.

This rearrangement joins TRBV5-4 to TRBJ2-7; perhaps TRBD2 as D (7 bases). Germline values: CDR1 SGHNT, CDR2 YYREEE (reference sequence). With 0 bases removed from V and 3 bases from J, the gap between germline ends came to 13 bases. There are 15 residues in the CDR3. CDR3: CASSLAAGANYEQYF. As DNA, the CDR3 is TGTGCCAGCAGCTTGGCTGCGGGGGCCAACTACGAGCAGTACTTC.

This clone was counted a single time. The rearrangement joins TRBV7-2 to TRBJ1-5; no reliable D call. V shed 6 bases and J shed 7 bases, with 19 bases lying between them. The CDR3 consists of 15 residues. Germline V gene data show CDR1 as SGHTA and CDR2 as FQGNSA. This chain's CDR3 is CASSPLLGSGQPQHF. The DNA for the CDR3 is TGTGCCAGCAGTCCCCTTTTGGGGTCAGGACAGCCCCAGCATTTT.

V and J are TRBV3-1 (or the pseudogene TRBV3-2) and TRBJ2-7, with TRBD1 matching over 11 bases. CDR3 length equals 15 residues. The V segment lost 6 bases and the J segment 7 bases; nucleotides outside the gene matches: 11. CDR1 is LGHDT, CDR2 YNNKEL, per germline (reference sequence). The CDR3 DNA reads TGTGCCAGCAGGCAAAGGACAGGGGGCTCGCGGGAGCAGTACTTC. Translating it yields CASRQRTGGSREQYF.

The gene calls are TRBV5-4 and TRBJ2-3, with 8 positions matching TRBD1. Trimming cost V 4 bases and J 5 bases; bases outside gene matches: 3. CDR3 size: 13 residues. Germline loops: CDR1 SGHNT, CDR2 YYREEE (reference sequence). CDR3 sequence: CASSAGQGDTQYF. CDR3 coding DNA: TGTGCCAGCAGCGCTGGACAGGGAGATACGCAGTATTTT.

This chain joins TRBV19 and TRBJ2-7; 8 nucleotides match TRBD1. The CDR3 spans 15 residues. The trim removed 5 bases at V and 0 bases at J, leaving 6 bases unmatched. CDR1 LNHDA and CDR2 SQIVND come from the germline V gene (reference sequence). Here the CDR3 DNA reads TGTGCCAGTAGTGCCAACAGGGGGTCCTCCTACGAGCAGTACTTC. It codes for CASSANRGSSYEQYF.

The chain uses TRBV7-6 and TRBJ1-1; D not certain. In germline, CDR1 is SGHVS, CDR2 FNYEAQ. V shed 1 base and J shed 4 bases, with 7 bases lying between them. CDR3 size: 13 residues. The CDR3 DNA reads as TGTGCCAGCAGCTTAGGGAGTCCCACTGAAGCTTTCTTT. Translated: CASSLGSPTEAFF.

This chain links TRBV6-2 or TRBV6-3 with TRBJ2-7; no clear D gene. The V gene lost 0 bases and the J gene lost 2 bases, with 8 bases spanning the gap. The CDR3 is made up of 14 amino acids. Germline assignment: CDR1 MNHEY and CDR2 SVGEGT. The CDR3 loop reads CASSYSVRAYEQYF. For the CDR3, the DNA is TGTGCCAGCAGTTACTCTGTAAGAGCCTACGAGCAGTACTTC.

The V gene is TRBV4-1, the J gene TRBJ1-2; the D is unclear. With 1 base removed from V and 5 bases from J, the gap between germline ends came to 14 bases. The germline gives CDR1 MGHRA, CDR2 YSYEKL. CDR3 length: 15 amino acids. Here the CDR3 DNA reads TGCGCCAGCAGCCAAGGCCCTCGTAAGACGTATGGCTACACCTTC. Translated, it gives CASSQGPRKTYGYTF.

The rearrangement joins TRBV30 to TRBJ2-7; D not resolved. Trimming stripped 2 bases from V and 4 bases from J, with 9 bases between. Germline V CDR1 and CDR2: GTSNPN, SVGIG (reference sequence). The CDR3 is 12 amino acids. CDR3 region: CAWSLGPYEQYF. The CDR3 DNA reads TGTGCCTGGAGTTTAGGGCCATACGAGCAGTACTTC.

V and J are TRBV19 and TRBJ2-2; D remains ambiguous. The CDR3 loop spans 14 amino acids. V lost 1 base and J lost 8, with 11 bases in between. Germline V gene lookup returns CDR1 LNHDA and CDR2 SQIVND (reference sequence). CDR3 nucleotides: TGTGCCAGTAGTATAGGAGGAACAGCAGGGGAGCTGTTTTTT. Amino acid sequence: CASSIGGTAGELFF.

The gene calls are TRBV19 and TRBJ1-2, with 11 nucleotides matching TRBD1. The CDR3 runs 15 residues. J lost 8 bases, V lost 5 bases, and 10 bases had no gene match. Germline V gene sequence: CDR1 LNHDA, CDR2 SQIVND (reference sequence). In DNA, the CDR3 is TGTGCCAGTAGTTTACTCGAGGGACAGGGGGGAGGCTACACCTTC. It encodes CASSLLEGQGGGYTF.

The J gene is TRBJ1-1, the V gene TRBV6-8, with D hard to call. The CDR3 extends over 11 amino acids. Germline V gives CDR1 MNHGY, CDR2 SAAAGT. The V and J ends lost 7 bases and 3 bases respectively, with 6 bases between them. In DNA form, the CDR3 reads TGTGCCAGCACGAAGGACACTGAAGCTTTCTTT. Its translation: CASTKDTEAFF.

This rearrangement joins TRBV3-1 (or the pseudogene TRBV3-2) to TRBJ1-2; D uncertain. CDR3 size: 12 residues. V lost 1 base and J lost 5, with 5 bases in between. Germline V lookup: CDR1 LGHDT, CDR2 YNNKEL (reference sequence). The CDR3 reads CASSQAEYGYTF. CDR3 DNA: TGTGCCAGCAGCCAAGCAGAGTATGGCTACACCTTC.

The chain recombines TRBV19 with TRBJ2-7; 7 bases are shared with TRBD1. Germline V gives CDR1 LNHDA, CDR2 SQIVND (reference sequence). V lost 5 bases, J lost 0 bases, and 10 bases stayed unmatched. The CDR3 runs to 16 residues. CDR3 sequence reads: CASSAQGVGVSYEQYF. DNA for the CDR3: TGTGCCAGTAGTGCCCAGGGGGTGGGAGTCTCCTACGAGCAGTACTTC. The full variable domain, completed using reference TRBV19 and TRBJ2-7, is DGGITQSPKYLFRKEGQNVTLSCEQNLNHDAMYWYRQDPGQGLRLIYYSQIVNDFQKGDIAEGYSVSREKKESFPLTVTSAQKNPTAFYLCASSAQGVGVSYEQYFGPGTRLTVT.

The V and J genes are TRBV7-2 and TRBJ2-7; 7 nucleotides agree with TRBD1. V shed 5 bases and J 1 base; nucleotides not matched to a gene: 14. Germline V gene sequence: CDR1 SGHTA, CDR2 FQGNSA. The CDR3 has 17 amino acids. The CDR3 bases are TGTGCCAGCAGCCCACATTCCCCCGGGACAGCTTCCTACGAGCAGTACTTC. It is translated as CASSPHSPGTASYEQYF.

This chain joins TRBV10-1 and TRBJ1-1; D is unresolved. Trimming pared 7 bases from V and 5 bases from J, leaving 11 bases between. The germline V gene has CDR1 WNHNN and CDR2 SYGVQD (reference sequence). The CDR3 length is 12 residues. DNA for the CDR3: TGCGCCAGCAAGAGGCGGGAGACTGAAGCTTTCTTT. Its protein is CASKRRETEAFF.

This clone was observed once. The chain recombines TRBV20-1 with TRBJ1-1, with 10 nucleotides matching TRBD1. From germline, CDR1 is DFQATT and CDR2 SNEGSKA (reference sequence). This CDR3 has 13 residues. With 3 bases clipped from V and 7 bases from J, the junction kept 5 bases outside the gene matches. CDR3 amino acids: CSASGQGEDEAFF. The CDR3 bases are TGCAGTGCTAGTGGACAGGGGGAAGATGAAGCTTTCTTT.

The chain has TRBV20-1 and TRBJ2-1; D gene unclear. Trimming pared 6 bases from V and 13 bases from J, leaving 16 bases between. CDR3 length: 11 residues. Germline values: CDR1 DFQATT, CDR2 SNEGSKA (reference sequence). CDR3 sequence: CSAPGRGLQFF. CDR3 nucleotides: TGCAGTGCACCCGGGCGCGGCCTACAGTTCTTC.